Below are 31 T cell receptor beta chains sequenced from a single sample in a study of T cells in Graves' hyperthyroidism and ophthalmopathy. Amplification of TCR beta CDR3 regions used RNA as the template. The primer set for the first-round RT-PCR of the TCR CDR3 was HTBI. Each CDR3 protein is one row after TCRdb ran MiXCR on the multiplex PCR reads. The sample has roughly 96,000 distinct CDR3 sequences; just over 50% are singletons. Material: blood. These receptors originate from a woman in her thirties or forties with Graves' hyperthyroidism.

The rearrangement uses TRBV29-1 and TRBJ2-5, with D perhaps assigned TRBD1 or TRBD2 (6 bases each). Germline V lookup: CDR1 SQVTM, CDR2 ANQGSEA. Between the trimmed V and J ends, which lost 6 bases and 7 bases, there was a span of 18 bases. The CDR3 length is 13 residues. CDR3 bases: TGCAGCGTGGGACAACAATTCGGGGGGACCCAGTACTTC. Its protein is CSVGQQFGGTQYF.

This clonotype was seen ten or more times. The chain recombines TRBV7-8 with TRBJ2-2, with 8 bases fitting TRBD1. The germline V gene has CDR1 SGHVS and CDR2 FQNEAQ. J was trimmed by 8 bases and V by 5 bases; bases with no gene match: 13. The CDR3 runs to 16 residues. CDR3 protein: CASSPQHRGVGGELFF. The DNA for the CDR3 is TGTGCCAGCAGCCCCCAGCACAGGGGGGTCGGAGGGGAGCTGTTTTTT.

This clonotype was recorded at least ten times. The V gene is TRBV20-1, the J gene TRBJ1-1; D is ambiguous. CDR1 and CDR2 (germline): DFQATT, SNEGSKA (reference sequence). The CDR3 contains 10 residues. Trimming stripped 3 bases from V and 7 bases from J, with 6 bases between. The CDR3 reads CSARGDEAFF. DNA of the CDR3: TGCAGTGCTAGGGGAGATGAAGCTTTCTTT.

This clonotype occurred many times. The rearrangement joins TRBV7-2 to TRBJ2-7; 11 positions agree with TRBD1. The CDR3 has 15 amino acids. V lost 6 bases and J lost 3; bases outside the gene matches: 7. Per the germline V gene, CDR1 is SGHTA and CDR2 is FQGNSA. The CDR3 DNA reads TGTGCCAGCAGTCATCTTGGGACAGGGGGCTACGAGCAGTACTTC. It yields the protein CASSHLGTGGYEQYF.

Worth noting for this clonotype: One junction end disagrees with the germline gene, perhaps due to a read error. The chain has TRBV29-1 and TRBJ2-1; no clear D gene. Per germline, CDR1 SQVTM and CDR2 ANQGSEA. The CDR3 spans 15 residues. As DNA, the CDR3 is TGCAGCGTTGAAGATGATGAGAAAAGCCTCCTACCCCCCATCTTC. Translated, it gives CSVEDDEKSLLPPIF.

This clonotype came up many times. The genes are TRBV7-9 and TRBJ1-3, with D possibly TRBD1 on 5 matching bases. Germline V lookup: CDR1 SEHNR, CDR2 FQNEAQ (reference sequence). There are 15 residues in the CDR3. V lost 5 bases and J lost 2, with 13 bases in between. CDR3 region: CASSRGVLTGNTIYF. CDR3 in DNA: TGTGCCAGCAGCCGAGGGGTTCTTACTGGAAACACCATATATTTT. Filled out from reference TRBV7-9 and TRBJ1-3, the complete variable domain reads DTGVSQNPRHKITKRGQNVTFRCDPISEHNRLYWYRQTLGQGPEFLTYFQNEAQLEKSRLLSDRFSAERPKGSFSTLEIQRTEQGDSAMYLCASSRGVLTGNTIYFGEGSWLTVV.

Concerning this clonotype itself: Because it lacks the conserved phenylalanine or tryptophan at the end, this CDR3 is likely a read error. This sequence joins TRBV7-2 and TRBJ2-7; D ambiguous. V lost 6 bases and J lost 2, with 11 bases in between. In germline, CDR1 is SGHTA, CDR2 FQGNSA. This CDR3 has 13 amino acids. The CDR3 region has the DNA TGTGCCAGCAGTTTCGCACTCACCTACGAGCAGTACCTC. Residues: CASSFALTYEQYL.

This clonotype was counted many times. The genes are TRBV7-8 and TRBJ2-5; 12 nucleotides agree with TRBD2. The germline V gene encodes CDR1 SGHVS and CDR2 FQNEAQ. This CDR3 comprises 14 residues. The ends lost 5 bases at V and 5 bases at J; junction bases unmatched: 3. CDR3 loop: CASSLGLAGETQYF. The CDR3 DNA reads as TGTGCCAGCAGCCTTGGACTAGCGGGGGAGACCCAGTACTTC.

A note on this clonotype: Since the CDR3 does not end with the conserved phenylalanine or tryptophan, this likely comes from a read error. The chain recombines TRBV7-2 with TRBJ2-7; TRBD2 agrees at 7 bases. The CDR3 covers 12 residues. Trimming at V came to 5 bases and at J to 4 bases, leaving 2 bases not matched to a gene. Per the germline V gene, CDR1 is SGHTA and CDR2 is FQGNSA. The CDR3 loop reads CASSAGGYEQYS. CDR3 DNA sequence: TGTGCCAGCAGCGCCGGGGGGTACGAGCAGTACTCC.

This clonotype has ten or more counts. The chain combines TRBV20-1 with TRBJ2-5; 8 bases match TRBD1. The CDR3 consists of 14 residues. V lost 2 bases to trimming and J lost 4 bases; unmatched junction nucleotides: 6. Germline CDR1 and CDR2: DFQATT and SNEGSKA (reference sequence). The CDR3 bases are TGCAGTGCTAGACACAGGGGGTCTCGAGAGACCCAGTACTTC. Translating gives CSARHRGSRETQYF.

This clonotype was recorded only once. This clone may be a read error of a much larger clone one base away. The V and J genes are TRBV29-1 and TRBJ2-3, with D perhaps TRBD1 or TRBD2 (5 bases each). Trimming took 6 bases from V and 6 from J, leaving 22 bases between them. Looked up from germline, CDR1 is SQVTM and CDR2 is ANQGSEA. This CDR3 has 15 residues. The CDR3 nucleotides read TGCAGCGTGACTTTTGGGGGAAGGGGCAGTGATACGCAGTATTTT. Its translation is CSVTFGGRGSDTQYF.

The chain recombines TRBV24-1 with TRBJ2-7; D is ambiguous. Germline values: CDR1 KGHDR, CDR2 SFDVKD. The CDR3 is made up of 13 amino acids. The V gene lost 3 bases and the J gene lost 5 bases, with 10 bases spanning the gap. The CDR3 protein is CATSDGYEDEQYF. As DNA, the CDR3 is TGTGCCACCAGTGATGGGTACGAGGACGAGCAGTACTTC.

The V call is TRBV7-9, the J call TRBJ2-2, with 7 nucleotides matching TRBD2. CDR1 is SEHNR, CDR2 FQNEAQ, per germline (reference sequence). The CDR3 spans 15 residues. The J segment lost 7 bases and the V segment lost 5 bases, leaving 10 bases of the junction unmatched. CDR3 DNA: TGTGCCAGCAGCCAGCCCGGGGGGACGAACGGGGAGCTGTTTTTT. Its translation is CASSQPGGTNGELFF.

This clonotype has at least ten counts. The chain is built from TRBV7-2 and TRBJ2-5; 10 bases fit TRBD2. The CDR3 is made up of 17 amino acids. Trimming cost V 1 base and J 3 bases; bases outside gene matches: 8. Germline CDR1 reads SGHTA; CDR2 reads FQGNSA. CDR3 region: CASSLGGSGRAEETQYF. In nucleotides, the CDR3 is TGTGCCAGCAGCTTAGGGGGAAGCGGGAGGGCAGAAGAGACCCAGTACTTC.

This clonotype has at least ten counts. This chain connects TRBV5-1 to TRBJ2-7, with D perhaps TRBD2 (6 bases). This CDR3 has 15 amino acids. V lost 4 bases and J lost 3, with 17 bases in between. The germline V gene has CDR1 SGHRS and CDR2 YFSETQ. The CDR3 spells CASSVGTGPIYEQYF. CDR3 nucleotide sequence: TGCGCCAGCAGCGTAGGGACTGGACCCATCTACGAGCAGTACTTC.

V gene TRBV20-1 combines with J gene TRBJ2-5, with D maybe TRBD2 (7 bases). V was pared by 5 bases and J by 1 base, with 14 bases between. Germline lookup yields CDR1 DFQATT and CDR2 SNEGSKA (reference sequence). The length of the CDR3 is 14 residues. CDR3 coding DNA: TGCAGTGCTTGGGGGGGGCCGGTCCAAGAGACCCAGTACTTC. Amino acid sequence: CSAWGGPVQETQYF.

The chain combines TRBV29-1 with TRBJ2-7; 8 bases match TRBD1. Unmatched junction bases numbered 4, after V lost 7 bases and J lost 5 bases. The CDR3 has 11 residues. CDR1 and CDR2 from the germline V gene are SQVTM and ANQGSEA. The CDR3 DNA sequence: TGCAGCGGGGGACAGGTGAACGAGCAGTACTTC. Protein: CSGGQVNEQYF.

This clonotype was observed many times. V and J are TRBV7-2 and TRBJ2-7; 8 bases are shared with TRBD2. The V gene's germline CDR1 is SGHTA and CDR2 FQGNSA. V trimming: 1 base; J trimming: 2 bases; junction bases outside the gene matches: 7. The CDR3 spans 16 residues. The CDR3 region has the DNA TGTGCCAGCAGCTTAGATGGTCTAGCGGGCCCCTACGAGCAGTACTTC. Protein: CASSLDGLAGPYEQYF. The full variable domain, rest sourced from reference TRBV7-2 and TRBJ2-7, is GAGVSQSPSNKVTEKGKDVELRCDPISGHTALYWYRQSLGQGLEFLIYFQGNSAPDKSGLPSDRFSAERTGGSVSTLTIQRTQQEDSAVYLCASSLDGLAGPYEQYFGPGTRLTVT.

This clonotype was picked up many times. The gene calls are TRBV5-1 and TRBJ2-5, with no clear D. This CDR3 is built from 15 residues. Germline V gene lookup returns CDR1 SGHRS and CDR2 YFSETQ. V lost 0 bases to trimming and J lost 2 bases, with 11 bases between them. CDR3 sequence (DNA): TGCGCCAGCAGCTTGGCAGCTTCAGCTCAAGAGACCCAGTACTTC. Its translation is CASSLAASAQETQYF.

As to this clonotype: A much larger clonotype is one base distant, so this may be a read error. The chain employs TRBV7-9 and TRBJ2-3; TRBD1 or TRBD2 may be the D gene (5 bases each). The ends were cut back, 4 bases at V and 2 bases at J, with 10 bases in the middle. Germline CDR1 is SEHNR and CDR2 is FQNEAQ (reference sequence). This CDR3 has 14 residues. CDR3 amino acids: CASSSGAFTDTQYF. CDR3 coding DNA: TGTGCCAGCAGCTCCGGGGCTTTCACAGATACGCAGTATTTT.

This clonotype was seen at least ten times. This chain uses TRBV7-2 with TRBJ2-7, with 9 bases aligning to TRBD2. J was trimmed by 3 bases and V by 5 bases; bases with no gene match: 11. The CDR3 runs 16 residues. Per the germline V gene, CDR1 is SGHTA and CDR2 is FQGNSA. CDR3 protein: CASSQPRGRALYEQYF. In DNA form, the CDR3 reads TGTGCCAGCAGCCAACCCCGCGGGAGGGCCCTCTACGAGCAGTACTTC.

This clonotype was detected many times. V usage is TRBV6-1 and J usage is TRBJ2-7; D not certain. Trimming pared 0 bases from V and 3 bases from J, leaving 9 bases between. This CDR3 comprises 14 residues. Germline CDR1 reads MNHNS; CDR2 reads SASEGT. CDR3 loop: CASSEAGRSYEQYF. The DNA of the CDR3 is TGTGCCAGCAGTGAAGCGGGCAGAAGCTACGAGCAGTACTTC.

Written as DNA, the CDR3 is TGCGCCAGCAGCGTCGGGGGCGATCAGCCCCAGCATTTT. Its translation is CASSVGGDQPQHF. This chain connects TRBV5-1 to TRBJ1-5, with a weak D call TRBD1 (6 bases). The V and J ends lost 4 bases and 5 bases respectively, with 10 bases between them. CDR1 is SGHRS and CDR2 is YFSETQ in the germline V gene. This CDR3 region has 13 residues.

This clonotype occurred many times. The chain links TRBV7-8 to TRBJ1-1; no firm D call. Trimming removed 5 bases at V and 4 bases at J, with 17 bases between. This CDR3 comprises 15 residues. CDR1 and CDR2 (germline): SGHVS, FQNEAQ. The chain's CDR3 is CASSPGSALLTEAFF. The CDR3, as DNA: TGTGCCAGCAGCCCCGGGTCGGCCCTTCTCACTGAAGCTTTCTTT. Full variable domain (outside the CDR3, taken from reference TRBV7-8 and TRBJ1-1): GAGVSQSPRYKVAKRGQDVALRCDPISGHVSLFWYQQALGQGPEFLTYFQNEAQLDKSGLPSDRFFAERPEGSVSTLKIQRTQQEDSAVYLCASSPGSALLTEAFFGQGTRLTVV.

This chain connects TRBV10-3 to TRBJ1-6, with D perhaps TRBD1 (5 bases). Trimming took 2 bases from V and 10 from J, leaving 15 bases between them. Germline V gene data show CDR1 as ENHRY and CDR2 as SYGVKD. The CDR3 is 15 residues long. The CDR3 spells CAISEGGGSDSPLHF. For the CDR3, the DNA is TGTGCCATCAGTGAGGGGGGGGGGAGCGACTCACCCCTCCACTTT.

Concerning this clonotype: A much more abundant neighbour one base away suggests this may be a read error. Here the CDR3 reads CASSQSGTRSYEQYF. CDR3 bases: TGTGCCAGCTCACAGTCCGGGACAAGGTCCTACGAGCAGTACTTC. The V gene is TRBV7-2, the J gene TRBJ2-7; D is possibly TRBD1 (6 bases). The CDR3 contains 15 residues. Between the trimmed V and J ends, which lost 8 bases and 1 base, there was a span of 18 bases. CDR1 and CDR2 from the germline V gene are SGHTA and FQGNSA.

The rearrangement links TRBV24-1 to TRBJ1-5, with D unresolved. CDR1 and CDR2 (germline): KGHDR, SFDVKD. The CDR3 runs to 14 residues. V shed 4 bases and J shed 0 bases, with 6 bases lying between them. The CDR3: CATSDYYSNQPQHF. In nucleotides, the CDR3 is TGTGCCACCAGTGACTACTATAGCAATCAGCCCCAGCATTTT.

This clonotype was detected many times. J is TRBJ1-1 and V is TRBV19, with D possibly matching TRBD1 (5 bases). V shed 5 bases and J shed 1 base, with 8 bases lying between them. In germline, CDR1 is LNHDA, CDR2 SQIVND (reference sequence). This CDR3 is built from 13 residues. The CDR3 DNA is TGTGCCAGTAGTGACACAGGGAACACTGAAGCTTTCTTT. Translation: CASSDTGNTEAFF.

This chain uses TRBV29-1 with TRBJ1-2; 8 positions match TRBD1. V lost 8 bases to trimming and J lost 6 bases; unmatched junction nucleotides: 8. The CDR3 runs to 12 residues. The germline V gene has CDR1 SQVTM and CDR2 ANQGSEA. The CDR3 protein is CSSFGTGNGYTF. The CDR3 DNA follows: TGCAGCAGTTTTGGGACAGGCAATGGCTACACCTTC.

The chain has TRBV6-5 and TRBJ1-5; 7 bases line up with TRBD1. V gave up 5 bases and J gave up 1 base; unmatched junction bases: 2. CDR1 is MNHEY and CDR2 is SVGAGI in the germline V gene. The CDR3 is made up of 14 amino acids. The CDR3: CASSGTASNQPQHF. The CDR3 region has the DNA TGTGCCAGCAGTGGGACAGCAAGCAATCAGCCCCAGCATTTT.

The V call is TRBV4-1, the J call TRBJ1-5; no clear D gene. V lost 0 bases and J 7 bases, leaving 13 bases between the germline ends. Germline-derived CDR1 and CDR2 are MGHRA and YSYEKL. The CDR3 has 15 amino acids. CDR3 nucleotides: TGCGCCAGCAGCCAAGAGTCGGTGGGGTGGCAGCCCCAGCATTTT. This gives the protein CASSQESVGWQPQHF.